These 15 T cell receptor beta chains were all obtained from the same sample, sequenced in a study of blood T cell repertoires in COVID-19. TCRdb keeps only in-frame clones here, not all; method: immunoSEQ multiplex PCR. The data hold more than 130,000 clones, with around 80% observed a single time. The sample consisted of peripheral blood. The receptors derive from an elderly woman in a cohort sampled during active or convalescent COVID-19.

This clone was recorded once. V and J are TRBV6-5 and TRBJ2-5; D may be TRBD2 (6 bases). The CDR3 length is 14 residues. Germline CDR1 reads MNHEY; CDR2 reads SVGAGI. V was pared by 2 bases and J by 4 bases, with 11 bases between. Here the CDR3 reads CASSYNGGGETQYF. DNA for the CDR3: TGTGCCAGCAGTTACAACGGGGGTGGAGAGACCCAGTACTTC.

The chain couples TRBV6-5 to TRBJ1-5; 8 bases match TRBD1. This CDR3 is 14 amino acids long. Germline V lookup: CDR1 MNHEY, CDR2 SVGAGI. J was trimmed by 7 bases and V by 6 bases; bases with no gene match: 8. The CDR3 nucleotides are TGTGCCAGCAGGAAGACAGGGGTCGGGCAGCCCCAGCATTTT. As protein: CASRKTGVGQPQHF.

The chain uses TRBV29-1 and TRBJ1-3, with a tentative D call TRBD1 (6 bases). Trimming left V 6 bases short and J 2 bases short, with 17 bases between. CDR1 and CDR2 (germline): SQVTM, ANQGSEA. The CDR3 length is 15 residues. Here the CDR3 DNA reads TGCAGCGTAACCCGAGCCCCAGGGGCTGGAAACACCATATATTTT. Its translation is CSVTRAPGAGNTIYF. The full variable domain, in which reference TRBV29-1 and TRBJ1-3 provide the parts outside the CDR3, is SAVISQKPSRDICQRGTSLTIQCQVDSQVTMMFWYRQQPGQSLTLIATANQGSEATYESGFVIDKFPISRPNLTFSTLTVSNMSPEDSSIYLCSVTRAPGAGNTIYFGEGSWLTVV.

Concerning this clone: The junction departs from germline at one end; a sequencing error may be responsible. DNA of the CDR3: TGTGCCAGCACCCCCCGGGGGGGCGTGAAGACTGAAGCTTTCTTT. Translation: CASTPRGGVKTEAFF. The chain combines TRBV28 with TRBJ1-1; perhaps TRBD1 as D (6 bases). From germline, CDR1 is MDHEN and CDR2 SYDVKM. The CDR3 loop spans 15 amino acids.

The chain links TRBV5-1 to TRBJ1-4; maybe TRBD1 (6 bases). The CDR3 runs to 14 residues. Germline CDR1 SGHRS, CDR2 YFSETQ. Deletions cut 4 bases from V and 4 bases from J, with 11 bases between. The CDR3 is CASSPDRRNEKLFF. CDR3 nucleotide sequence: TGCGCCAGCAGCCCCGACAGGCGTAATGAAAAACTGTTTTTT.

This clone was counted a few times. The chain couples TRBV6-2 or TRBV6-3 to TRBJ1-6; D is unclear. Germline assignment: CDR1 MNHEY and CDR2 SVGEGT. This CDR3 spans 16 amino acids. V lost 3 bases to trimming and J lost 5 bases, with 14 bases between them. As DNA, the CDR3 is TGTGCCAGCAGTTATGCGAGGGTTCTGGATAATTCACCCCTCCACTTT. Its protein product is CASSYARVLDNSPLHF.

This clone has a single count. The V call is TRBV10-3, the J call TRBJ2-1; 7 bases line up with TRBD2. After removal of 10 bases from V and 2 bases from J, the junction contained 20 bases not matched to a gene. The CDR3 runs to 18 residues. Germline CDR1 is ENHRY and CDR2 is SYGVKD. In DNA form, the CDR3 reads TGTGCCACCTGGGGGGGTCAGGGTCTTACTCCGGCCTACAATGAGCAGTTCTTC. It is translated as CATWGGQGLTPAYNEQFF.

The genes are TRBV5-8 and TRBJ2-7; 7 positions agree with TRBD1. The CDR3 is made up of 15 amino acids. V dropped 0 bases and J dropped 2; count of bases not matched to a gene: 5. From germline, CDR1 is SGHTS and CDR2 YDEGEE. CDR3 loop: CASSLETGRTYEQYV. The CDR3 DNA is TGTGCCAGCAGCTTGGAGACAGGGCGAACCTACGAGCAGTACGTC.

The J gene is TRBJ2-7, the V gene TRBV5-1; TRBD2 agrees at 11 bases. Trimming at V came to 0 bases and at J to 2 bases, leaving 7 bases not matched to a gene. CDR3 length equals 17 residues. Germline values: CDR1 SGHRS, CDR2 YFSETQ. The CDR3 protein is CASSLALAGGITYEQYF. The CDR3 region has the DNA TGCGCCAGCAGCTTGGCGCTAGCGGGGGGAATAACCTACGAGCAGTACTTC. The full variable domain, in which reference TRBV5-1 and TRBJ2-7 provide the parts outside the CDR3, is KAGVTQTPRYLIKTRGQQVTLSCSPISGHRSVSWYQQTPGQGLQFLFEYFSETQRNKGNFPGRFSGRQFSNSRSEMNVSTLELGDSALYLCASSLALAGGITYEQYFGPGTRLTVT.

J is TRBJ2-1 and V is TRBV6-6; D uncertain. Trimming removed 5 bases at V and 3 bases at J, with 23 bases between. The CDR3 has 18 amino acids. In germline, CDR1 is MNHNY, CDR2 SVGAGI (reference sequence). The CDR3 bases are TGTGCCAGCAGTCCTCGGGTGGGTTCAGCATCTAGCTACAATGAGCAGTTCTTC. Its protein is CASSPRVGSASSYNEQFF.

The DNA for the CDR3 is TGTGCCAGCATTACGGGACAGGGTTACGAAAAACTGTTTTTT. Protein: CASITGQGYEKLFF. V gene TRBV27 combines with J gene TRBJ1-4; TRBD1 matches at 9 bases. The length of the CDR3 is 14 residues. The germline V gene encodes CDR1 MNHEY and CDR2 SMNVEV (reference sequence). Trimming cost V 7 bases and J 8 bases; bases outside gene matches: 8.

The V and J genes are TRBV5-1 and TRBJ2-2, with 8 bases fitting TRBD2. Trimming cost V 4 bases and J 3 bases; bases outside gene matches: 5. This CDR3 has 15 residues. Per the germline V gene, CDR1 is SGHRS and CDR2 is YFSETQ. CDR3 in amino acids: CASSPGGAHTGELFF. The CDR3 nucleotides read TGCGCCAGCAGCCCGGGGGGGGCCCACACCGGGGAGCTGTTTTTT.

The CDR3 region is CASSDRGITDTQYF. Here the CDR3 DNA reads TGTGCCAGCAGCGACAGGGGGATAACAGATACGCAGTATTTT. V gene TRBV11-3 combines with J gene TRBJ2-3, with 9 bases matching TRBD1. V shed 5 bases, J shed 3 bases, and the junction held 3 bases outside the gene matches. CDR3 size: 14 residues. CDR1 and CDR2 (germline): SGHNT, YENEEA.

This chain connects TRBV2 to TRBJ2-5; 9 positions agree with TRBD1. Trimming cost V 9 bases and J 4 bases; bases outside gene matches: 6. The CDR3 has 13 amino acids. The germline V gene encodes CDR1 SNHLY and CDR2 FYNNEI. The DNA for the CDR3 is TGTGCCAGTATACGGGACAGGGCAGAGACCCAGTACTTC. It is translated as CASIRDRAETQYF.

This chain uses TRBV5-4 with TRBJ1-2, with D possibly TRBD1 on 6 matching bases. Trimming took 1 base from V and 6 from J, leaving 16 bases between them. This CDR3 has 15 amino acids. Germline CDR1 is SGHNT and CDR2 is YYREEE (reference sequence). CDR3 protein: CASSLMTQGLHGYTF. CDR3 bases: TGTGCCAGCAGCTTGATGACCCAGGGGTTGCATGGCTACACCTTC.